The subject of this entry is one T cell receptor beta chain. Its antigen is not known. Only in-frame clones appear in the TCRdb table, and some are missing; sequencing was by immunoSEQ multiplex PCR. The table lists 2,500,000 or so clones, around 94% of them singletons. The data were taken from a study of shared clonotypes between healthy human individuals. Germline V CDR1 and CDR2: MDHEN, SYDVKM. Losses at the gene ends were 6 bases for V and 7 bases for J; bases not matched to a gene: 11. This CDR3 is 15 amino acids long. Whole-study results and caveats: A handful of donors had around 5% of their naive CD4 clonotypes in common. Against clonotypes common to all four donors, non-shared ones had lower generation probabilities. Rarefaction showed that sequencing of sorted subsets was incomplete (despite large depth). Since donors were few, the genetic and exposure-history diversity represented was limited.

The sequenced sample consisted of naive CD4+ T cells sorted from blood. Subset defined: CD45RA+ positively selected. This sequence was found in a man younger than 30 in good health. The chain uses TRBV28 and TRBJ1-4; 7 nucleotides agree with TRBD1. The CDR3 DNA is TGTGCCAGCAGCCCCATGGAGGGGGCGGGTGAAAAACTGTTTTTT. This encodes CASSPMEGAGEKLFF.